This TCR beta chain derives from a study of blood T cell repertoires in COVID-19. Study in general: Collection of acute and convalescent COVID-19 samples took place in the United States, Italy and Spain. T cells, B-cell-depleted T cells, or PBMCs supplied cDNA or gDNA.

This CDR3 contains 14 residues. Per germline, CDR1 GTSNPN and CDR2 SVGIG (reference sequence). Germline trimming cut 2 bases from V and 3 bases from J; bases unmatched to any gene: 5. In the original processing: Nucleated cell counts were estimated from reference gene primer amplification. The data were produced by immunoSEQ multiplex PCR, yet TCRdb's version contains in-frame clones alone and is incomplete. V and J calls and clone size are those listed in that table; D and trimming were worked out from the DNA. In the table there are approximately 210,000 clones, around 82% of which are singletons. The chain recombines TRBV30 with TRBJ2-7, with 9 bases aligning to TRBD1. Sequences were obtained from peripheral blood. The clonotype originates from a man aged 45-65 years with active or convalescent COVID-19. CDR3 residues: CAWSLGQGLYEQYF. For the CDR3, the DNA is TGTGCCTGGAGTTTGGGACAGGGCCTCTACGAGCAGTACTTC.